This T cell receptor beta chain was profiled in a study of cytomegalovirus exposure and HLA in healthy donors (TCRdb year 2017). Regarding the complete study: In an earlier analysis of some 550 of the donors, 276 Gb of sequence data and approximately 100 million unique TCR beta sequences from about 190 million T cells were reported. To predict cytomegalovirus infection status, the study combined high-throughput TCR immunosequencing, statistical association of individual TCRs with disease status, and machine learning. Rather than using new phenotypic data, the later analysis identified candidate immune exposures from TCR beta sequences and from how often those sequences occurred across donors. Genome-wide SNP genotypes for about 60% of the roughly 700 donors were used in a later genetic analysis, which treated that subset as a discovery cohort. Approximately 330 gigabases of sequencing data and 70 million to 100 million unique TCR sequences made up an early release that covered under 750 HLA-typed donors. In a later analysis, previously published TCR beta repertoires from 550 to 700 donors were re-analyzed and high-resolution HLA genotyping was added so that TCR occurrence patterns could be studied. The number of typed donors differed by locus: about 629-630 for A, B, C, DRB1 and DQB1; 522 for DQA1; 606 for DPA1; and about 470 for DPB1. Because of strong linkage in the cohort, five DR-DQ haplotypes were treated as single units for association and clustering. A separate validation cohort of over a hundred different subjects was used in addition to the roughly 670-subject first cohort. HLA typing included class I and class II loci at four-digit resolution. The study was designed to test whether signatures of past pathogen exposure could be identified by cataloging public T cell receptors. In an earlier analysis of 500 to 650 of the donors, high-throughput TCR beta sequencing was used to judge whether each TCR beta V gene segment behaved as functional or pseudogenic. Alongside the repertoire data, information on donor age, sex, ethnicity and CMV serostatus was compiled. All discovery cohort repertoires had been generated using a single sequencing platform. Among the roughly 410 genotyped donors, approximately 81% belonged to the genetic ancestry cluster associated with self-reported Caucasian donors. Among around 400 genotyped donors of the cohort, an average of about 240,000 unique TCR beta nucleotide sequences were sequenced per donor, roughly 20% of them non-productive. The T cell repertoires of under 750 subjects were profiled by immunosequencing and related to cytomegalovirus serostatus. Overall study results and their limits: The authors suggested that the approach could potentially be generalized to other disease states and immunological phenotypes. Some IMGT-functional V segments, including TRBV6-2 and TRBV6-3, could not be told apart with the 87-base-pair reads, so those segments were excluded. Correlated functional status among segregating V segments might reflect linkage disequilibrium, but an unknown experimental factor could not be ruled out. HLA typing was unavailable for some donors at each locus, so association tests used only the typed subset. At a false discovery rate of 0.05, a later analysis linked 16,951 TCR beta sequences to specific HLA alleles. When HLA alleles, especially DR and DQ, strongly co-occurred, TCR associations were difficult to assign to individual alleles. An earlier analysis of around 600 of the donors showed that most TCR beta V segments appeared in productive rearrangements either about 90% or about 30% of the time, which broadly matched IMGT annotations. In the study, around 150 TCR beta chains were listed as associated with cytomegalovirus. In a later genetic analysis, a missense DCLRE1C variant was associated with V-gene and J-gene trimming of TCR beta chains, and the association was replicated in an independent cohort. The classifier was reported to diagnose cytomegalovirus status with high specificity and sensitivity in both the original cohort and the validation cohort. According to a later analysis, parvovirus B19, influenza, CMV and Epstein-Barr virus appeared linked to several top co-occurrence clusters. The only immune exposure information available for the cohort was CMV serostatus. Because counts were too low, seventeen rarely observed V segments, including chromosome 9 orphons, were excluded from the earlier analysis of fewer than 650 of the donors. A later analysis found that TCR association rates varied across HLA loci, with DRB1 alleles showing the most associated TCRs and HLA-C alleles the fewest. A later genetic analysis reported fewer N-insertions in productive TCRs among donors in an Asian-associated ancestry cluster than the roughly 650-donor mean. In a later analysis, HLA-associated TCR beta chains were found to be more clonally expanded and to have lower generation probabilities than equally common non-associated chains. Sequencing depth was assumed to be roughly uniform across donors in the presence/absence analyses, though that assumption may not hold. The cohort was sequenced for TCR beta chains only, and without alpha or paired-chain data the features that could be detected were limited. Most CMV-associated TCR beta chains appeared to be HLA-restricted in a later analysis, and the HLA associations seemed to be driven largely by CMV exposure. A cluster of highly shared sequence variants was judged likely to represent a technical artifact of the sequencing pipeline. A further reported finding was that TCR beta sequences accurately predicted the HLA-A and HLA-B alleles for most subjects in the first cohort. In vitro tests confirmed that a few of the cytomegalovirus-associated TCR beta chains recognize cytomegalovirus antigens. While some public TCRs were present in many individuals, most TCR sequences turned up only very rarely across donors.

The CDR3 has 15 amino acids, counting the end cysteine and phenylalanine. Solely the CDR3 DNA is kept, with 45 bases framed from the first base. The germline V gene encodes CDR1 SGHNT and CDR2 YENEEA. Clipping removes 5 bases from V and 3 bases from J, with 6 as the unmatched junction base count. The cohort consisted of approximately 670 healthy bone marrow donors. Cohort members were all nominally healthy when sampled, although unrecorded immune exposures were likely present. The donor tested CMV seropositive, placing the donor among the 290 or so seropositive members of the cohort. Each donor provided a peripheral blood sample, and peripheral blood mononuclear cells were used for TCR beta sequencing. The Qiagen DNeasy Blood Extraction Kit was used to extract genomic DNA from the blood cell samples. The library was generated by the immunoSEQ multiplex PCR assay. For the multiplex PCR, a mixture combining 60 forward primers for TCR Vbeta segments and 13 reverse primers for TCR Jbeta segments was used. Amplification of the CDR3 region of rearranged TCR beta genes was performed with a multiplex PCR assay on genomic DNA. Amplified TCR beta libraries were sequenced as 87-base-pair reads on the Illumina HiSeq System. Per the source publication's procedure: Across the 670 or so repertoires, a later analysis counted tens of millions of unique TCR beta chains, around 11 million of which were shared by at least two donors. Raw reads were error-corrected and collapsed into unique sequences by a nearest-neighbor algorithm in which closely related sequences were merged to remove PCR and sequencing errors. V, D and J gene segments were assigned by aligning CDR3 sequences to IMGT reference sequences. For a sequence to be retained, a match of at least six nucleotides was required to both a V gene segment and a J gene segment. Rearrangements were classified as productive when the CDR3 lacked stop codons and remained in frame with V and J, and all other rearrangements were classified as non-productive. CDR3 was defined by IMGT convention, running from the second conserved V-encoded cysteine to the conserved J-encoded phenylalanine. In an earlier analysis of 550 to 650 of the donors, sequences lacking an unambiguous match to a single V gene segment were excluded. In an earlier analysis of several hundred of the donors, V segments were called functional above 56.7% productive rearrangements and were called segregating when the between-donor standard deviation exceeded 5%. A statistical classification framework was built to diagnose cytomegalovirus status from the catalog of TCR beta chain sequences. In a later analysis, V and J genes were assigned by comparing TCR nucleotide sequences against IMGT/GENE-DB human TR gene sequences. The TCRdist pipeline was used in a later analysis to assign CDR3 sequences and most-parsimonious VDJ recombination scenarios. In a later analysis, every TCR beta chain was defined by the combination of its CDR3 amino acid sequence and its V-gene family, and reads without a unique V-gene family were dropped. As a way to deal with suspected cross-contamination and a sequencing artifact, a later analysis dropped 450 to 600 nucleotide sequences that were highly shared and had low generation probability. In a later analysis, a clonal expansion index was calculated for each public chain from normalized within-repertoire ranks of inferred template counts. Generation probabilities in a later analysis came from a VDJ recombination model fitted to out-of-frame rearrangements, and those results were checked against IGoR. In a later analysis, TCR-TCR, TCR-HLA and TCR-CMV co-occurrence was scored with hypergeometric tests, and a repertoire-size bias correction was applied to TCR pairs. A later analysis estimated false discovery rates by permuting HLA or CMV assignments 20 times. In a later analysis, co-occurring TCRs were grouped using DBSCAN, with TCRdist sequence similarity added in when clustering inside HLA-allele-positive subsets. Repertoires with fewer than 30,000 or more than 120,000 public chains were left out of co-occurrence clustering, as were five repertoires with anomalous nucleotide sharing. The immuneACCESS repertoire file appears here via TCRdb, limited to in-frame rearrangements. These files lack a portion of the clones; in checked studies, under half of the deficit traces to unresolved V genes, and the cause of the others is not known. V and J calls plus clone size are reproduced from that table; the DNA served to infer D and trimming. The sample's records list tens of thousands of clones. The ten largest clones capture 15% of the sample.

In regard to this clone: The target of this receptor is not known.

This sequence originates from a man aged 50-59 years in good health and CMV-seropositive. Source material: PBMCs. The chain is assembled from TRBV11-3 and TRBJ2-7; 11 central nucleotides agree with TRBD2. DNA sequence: TGTGCCAGCAGCACGACCGGGACTAGCGGCTACGAGCAGTACTTC. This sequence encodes CASSTTGTSGYEQYF.